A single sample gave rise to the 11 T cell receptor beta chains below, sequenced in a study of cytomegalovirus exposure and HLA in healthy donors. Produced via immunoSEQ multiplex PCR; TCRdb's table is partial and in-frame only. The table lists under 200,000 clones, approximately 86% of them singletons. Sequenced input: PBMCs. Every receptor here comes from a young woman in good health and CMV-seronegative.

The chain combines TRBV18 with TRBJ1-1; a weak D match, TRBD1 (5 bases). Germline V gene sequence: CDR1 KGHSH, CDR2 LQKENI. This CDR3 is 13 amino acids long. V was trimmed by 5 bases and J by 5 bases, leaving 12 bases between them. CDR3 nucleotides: TGTGCCAGCTCATCGCAGCGGGGGACTGAAGCTTTCTTT. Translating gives CASSSQRGTEAFF.

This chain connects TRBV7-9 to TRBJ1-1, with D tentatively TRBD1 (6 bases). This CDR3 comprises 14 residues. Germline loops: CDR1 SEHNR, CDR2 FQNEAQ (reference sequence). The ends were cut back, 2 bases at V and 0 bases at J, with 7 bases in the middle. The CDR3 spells CASSLRGMNTEAFF. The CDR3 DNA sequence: TGTGCCAGCAGCTTAAGGGGGATGAACACTGAAGCTTTCTTT.

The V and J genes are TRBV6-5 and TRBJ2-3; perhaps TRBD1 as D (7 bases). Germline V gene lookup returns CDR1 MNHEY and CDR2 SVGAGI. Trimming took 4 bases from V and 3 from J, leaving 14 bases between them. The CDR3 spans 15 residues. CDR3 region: CASSWTTGRTDTQYF. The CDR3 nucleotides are TGTGCCAGCAGTTGGACGACAGGGAGGACAGATACGCAGTATTTT.

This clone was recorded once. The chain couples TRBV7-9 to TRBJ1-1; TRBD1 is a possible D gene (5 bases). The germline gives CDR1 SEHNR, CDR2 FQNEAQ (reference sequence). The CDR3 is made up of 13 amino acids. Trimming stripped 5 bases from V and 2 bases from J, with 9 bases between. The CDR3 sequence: CASSGQGNTEAFF. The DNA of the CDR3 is TGTGCCAGCAGCGGCCAGGGTAACACTGAAGCTTTCTTT.

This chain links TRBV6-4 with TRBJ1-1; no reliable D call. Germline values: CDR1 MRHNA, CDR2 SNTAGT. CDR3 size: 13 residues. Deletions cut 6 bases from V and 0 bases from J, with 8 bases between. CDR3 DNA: TGTGCCAGCAGCTTTGCGATGAACACTGAAGCTTTCTTT. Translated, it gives CASSFAMNTEAFF.

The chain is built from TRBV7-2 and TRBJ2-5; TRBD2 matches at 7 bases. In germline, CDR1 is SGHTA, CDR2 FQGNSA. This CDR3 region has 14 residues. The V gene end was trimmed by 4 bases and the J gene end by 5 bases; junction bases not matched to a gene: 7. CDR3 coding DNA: TGTGCCAGCAGCTCTGGCGGGGGTTCGGAGACCCAGTACTTC. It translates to CASSSGGGSETQYF.

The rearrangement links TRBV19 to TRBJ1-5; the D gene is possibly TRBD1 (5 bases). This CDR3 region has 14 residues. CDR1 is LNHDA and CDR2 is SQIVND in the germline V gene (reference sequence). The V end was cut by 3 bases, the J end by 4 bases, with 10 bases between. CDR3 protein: CASSMQGDNQPQHF. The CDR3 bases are TGTGCCAGTAGTATGCAAGGGGATAATCAGCCCCAGCATTTT.

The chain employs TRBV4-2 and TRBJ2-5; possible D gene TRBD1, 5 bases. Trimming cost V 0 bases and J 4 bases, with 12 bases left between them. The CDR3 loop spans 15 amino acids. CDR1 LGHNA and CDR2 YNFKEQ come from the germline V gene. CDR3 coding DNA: TGTGCCAGCAGCCAAGAAGGGGCAGGGCTAGAGACCCAGTACTTC. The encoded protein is CASSQEGAGLETQYF.

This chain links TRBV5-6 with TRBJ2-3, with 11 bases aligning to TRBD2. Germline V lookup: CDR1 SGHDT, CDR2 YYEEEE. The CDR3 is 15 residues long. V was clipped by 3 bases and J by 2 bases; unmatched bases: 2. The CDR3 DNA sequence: TGTGCCAGCAGCTGGGGACTAGCGGTCACAGATACGCAGTATTTT. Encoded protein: CASSWGLAVTDTQYF.

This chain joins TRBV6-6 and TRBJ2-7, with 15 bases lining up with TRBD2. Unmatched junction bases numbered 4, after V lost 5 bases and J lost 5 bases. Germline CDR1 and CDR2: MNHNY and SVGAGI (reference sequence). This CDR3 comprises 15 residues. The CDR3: CASSPRTSGRDEQYF. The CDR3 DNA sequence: TGTGCCAGCAGTCCCCGGACTAGCGGGAGGGACGAGCAGTACTTC.

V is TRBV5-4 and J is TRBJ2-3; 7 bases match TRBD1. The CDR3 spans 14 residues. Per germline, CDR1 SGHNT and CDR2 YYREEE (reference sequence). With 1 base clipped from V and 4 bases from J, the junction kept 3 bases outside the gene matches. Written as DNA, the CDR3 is TGTGCCAGCAGCTTGACAGGGGCGGCAGATACGCAGTATTTT. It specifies CASSLTGAADTQYF.